This passage covers 15 T cell receptor beta chains from one sample sequenced in a study of blood T cell repertoires in COVID-19. This table comes from immunoSEQ multiplex PCR, and its TCRdb copy is limited to in-frame clones, with some not included. The repertoire holds 390,000 or so clones, with 80% to 90% as singletons. Sequencing used PBMCs or T cells enriched from blood (not recorded which). The receptor set was obtained from a man younger than 35 who had recovered from COVID-19.

CDR3 sequence (DNA): TGTGCCAGCAGTTACTCGATGTCAGAAGGAAACACCATATATTTT. This gives the protein CASSYSMSEGNTIYF. The chain is built from TRBV6-2 or TRBV6-3 and TRBJ1-3; unclear D gene. This CDR3 comprises 15 residues. V was pared by 0 bases and J by 4 bases, with 10 bases between. The germline V gene has CDR1 MNHEY and CDR2 SVGEGT.

Note on this clone: A read error may produce the germline difference seen at one junction end. The chain couples TRBV3-1 (or the pseudogene TRBV3-2) to TRBJ2-3; TRBD1 agrees at 7 bases. Germline V gene lookup returns CDR1 LGHDT and CDR2 YNNKEL (reference sequence). The CDR3 has 12 residues. This CDR3 is CASRQEGAGQYF. The CDR3 region has the DNA TGTGCCAGCAGACAAGAGGGGGCAGGGCAGTATTTT.

This sequence joins TRBV28 and TRBJ1-5, with 7 positions matching TRBD1. The V gene end was trimmed by 10 bases and the J gene end by 5 bases; junction bases not matched to a gene: 8. The CDR3 is 13 amino acids. CDR1 and CDR2 from the germline V gene are MDHEN and SYDVKM. CDR3 coding DNA: TGTGCCACCGAACAGGGGACCCATCAGCCCCAGCATTTT. Protein sequence: CATEQGTHQPQHF. Supplemented by reference TRBV28 and TRBJ1-5, the full variable domain reads DVKVTQSSRYLVKRTGEKVFLECVQDMDHENMFWYRQDPGLGLRLIYFSYDVKMKEKGDIPEGYSVSREKKERFSLILESASTNQTSMYLCATEQGTHQPQHFGDGTRLSIL.

This chain connects TRBV6-5 to TRBJ1-1; 8 bases line up with TRBD1. The V and J ends lost 8 bases and 4 bases, in that order; junction bases with no gene match: 9. The CDR3 length is 14 residues. CDR1 is MNHEY and CDR2 is SVGAGI in the germline V gene. CDR3 bases: TGTGCCAGCCACCGGACAGGGTTGAGCACTGAAGCTTTCTTT. Its translation: CASHRTGLSTEAFF.

The chain employs TRBV15 and TRBJ2-7; 9 nucleotides match TRBD1. This CDR3 comprises 15 residues. With V trimmed by 4 bases and J by 3 bases, 7 bases remained unmatched. Germline assignment: CDR1 LNHNV and CDR2 YYDKDF (reference sequence). The CDR3 protein is CATSTGTGSYYEQYF. CDR3 nucleotides: TGTGCCACCAGCACCGGGACAGGGTCCTACTACGAGCAGTACTTC.

Comments on this clone: The same CDR3 arises from other DNA sequences in this sample as well. The rearrangement joins TRBV19 to TRBJ1-6; D not certain. The CDR3 is made up of 15 amino acids. V was cut by 1 base and J by 7 bases, with 11 bases left in between. Germline V CDR1 and CDR2: LNHDA, SQIVND (reference sequence). As DNA, the CDR3 is TGTGCCAGTAGTATAGGGGGAGAAGTAAATTCACCCCTCCACTTT. Translation gives CASSIGGEVNSPLHF.

In its sample, this clone was seen a few times. This chain joins TRBV5-6 and TRBJ2-1; TRBD2 is a possible D gene (5 bases). V was clipped by 4 bases and J by 0 bases, with 20 bases between them. Germline V CDR1 and CDR2: SGHDT, YYEEEE. The CDR3 runs to 18 residues. The CDR3 loop reads CASSPEPRVKSSYNEQFF. The CDR3 nucleotides are TGTGCCAGCAGCCCAGAACCGCGGGTTAAGAGCTCCTACAATGAGCAGTTCTTC.

CDR3 DNA sequence: TGTGCCAGCAGCTTGACTAGAGGAGAAAGAGAGACCCAGTACTTC. Translating it yields CASSLTRGERETQYF. The V call is TRBV7-2, the J call TRBJ2-5, with D tentatively TRBD2 (6 bases). Between the trimmed V and J ends, which lost 3 bases and 4 bases, there was a span of 15 bases. This CDR3 region has 15 residues. Per germline, CDR1 SGHTA and CDR2 FQGNSA.

The chain employs TRBV18 and TRBJ1-5, with D possibly being TRBD1 (5 bases). The CDR3 sequence is 15 residues long. Germline-derived CDR1 and CDR2 are KGHSH and LQKENI. V shed 6 bases and J shed 1 base, with 13 bases lying between them. CDR3 sequence reads: CASSDQGASNQPQHF. DNA for the CDR3: TGTGCCAGCTCCGATCAAGGGGCCAGCAATCAGCCCCAGCATTTT.

The chain joins TRBV3-1 (or the pseudogene TRBV3-2) to TRBJ1-5, with a possible D match to TRBD1 (5 bases). The germline V gene encodes CDR1 LGHDT and CDR2 YNNKEL (reference sequence). Trimming cost V 3 bases and J 4 bases, with 10 bases left between them. This CDR3 has 14 amino acids. CDR3 DNA sequence: TGTGCCAGCAGCCAGTCGGCAGGGAATCAGCCCCAGCATTTT. This codes for CASSQSAGNQPQHF.

On this clone: This sample also contains other DNA sequences that code for the same CDR3. J is TRBJ1-3 and V is TRBV7-2, with D hard to call. V was pared by 2 bases and J by 1 base, with 6 bases between. Germline V gene data show CDR1 as SGHTA and CDR2 as FQGNSA. The CDR3 is made up of 14 amino acids. DNA of the CDR3: TGTGCCAGCAGCTTAACGGGTTCTGGAAACACCATATATTTT. It codes for CASSLTGSGNTIYF.

The genes are TRBV7-2 and TRBJ1-1; D is unresolved. From germline, CDR1 is SGHTA and CDR2 FQGNSA. The CDR3 covers 12 residues. CDR3 sequence: CYFSVPNTEAFF. CDR3 DNA: TGTTACTTTTCCGTCCCGAACACTGAAGCTTTCTTT.

The chain combines TRBV19 with TRBJ1-2, with a weak D call TRBD1 (6 bases). The CDR3 extends over 15 amino acids. The V and J ends lost 5 bases and 1 base respectively, with 14 bases between them. Germline V gene data show CDR1 as LNHDA and CDR2 as SQIVND (reference sequence). The CDR3 DNA reads as TGTGCCAGTAGTTCCCGGGACATAGGTAACTATGGCTACACCTTC. As protein: CASSSRDIGNYGYTF.

The J gene is TRBJ2-3, the V gene TRBV19; 12 bases fit TRBD2. The J segment lost 4 bases and the V segment lost 3 bases, leaving 8 bases of the junction unmatched. This CDR3 has 17 residues. Germline V gene sequence: CDR1 LNHDA, CDR2 SQIVND (reference sequence). CDR3 in DNA: TGTGCCAGTAGTATGAGGAGGGCTAGCGGGAGGGCAGATACGCAGTATTTT. Protein sequence: CASSMRRASGRADTQYF.

The V and J genes are TRBV6-5 and TRBJ2-3, with TRBD2 matching 14 bases. The CDR3 covers 16 residues. V lost 2 bases to trimming and J lost 4 bases; unmatched junction nucleotides: 2. Germline V gene data show CDR1 as MNHEY and CDR2 as SVGAGI. CDR3 DNA: TGTGCCAGCAGTTACGGGACTAGCGGGAGTTCAGATACGCAGTATTTT. Its translation: CASSYGTSGSSDTQYF.